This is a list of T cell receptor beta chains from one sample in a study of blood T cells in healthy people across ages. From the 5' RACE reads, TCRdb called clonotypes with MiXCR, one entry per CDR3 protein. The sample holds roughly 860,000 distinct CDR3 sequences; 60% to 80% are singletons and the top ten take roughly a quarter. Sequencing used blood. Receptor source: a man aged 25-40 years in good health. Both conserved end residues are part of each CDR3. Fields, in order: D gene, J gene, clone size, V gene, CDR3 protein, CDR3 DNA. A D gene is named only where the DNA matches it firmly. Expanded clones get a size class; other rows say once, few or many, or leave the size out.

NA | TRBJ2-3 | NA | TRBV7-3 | CASSFGINSDTDTQYF | TGTGCCAGCAGCTTCGGGATTAACAGTGACACAGATACGCAGTATTTT
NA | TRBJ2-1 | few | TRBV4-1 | CASSQEWHRNEQFF | TGCGCCAGCAGCCAAGAATGGCACCGGAATGAGCAGTTCTTC
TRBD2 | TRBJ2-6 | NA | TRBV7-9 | CASSPYSGAYSGANVLTF | TGTGCCAGCAGCCCTTATAGCGGGGCTTACTCTGGGGCCAACGTCCTGACTTTC
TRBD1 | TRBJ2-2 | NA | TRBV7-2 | CASSAGQGNTGELFF | TGTGCCAGCAGCGCTGGACAGGGGAACACCGGGGAGCTGTTTTTT
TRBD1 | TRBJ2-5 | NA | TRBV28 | CASSPTGAMETQYF | TGTGCCAGCAGTCCTACAGGGGCGATGGAGACCCAGTACTTC
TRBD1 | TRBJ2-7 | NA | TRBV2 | CASFDRESREQYF | TGTGCCAGCTTCGACAGGGAATCGCGGGAGCAGTACTTC
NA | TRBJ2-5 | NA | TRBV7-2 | CASSLMMGRETQYF | TGTGCCAGCAGCTTGATGATGGGGCGAGAGACCCAGTACTTC
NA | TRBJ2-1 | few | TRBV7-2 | CASSFSGGQNEQFF | TGTGCCAGCAGCTTTTCTGGGGGCCAAAATGAGCAGTTCTTC
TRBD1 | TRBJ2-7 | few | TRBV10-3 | CAISEGRGTGSYEQYF | TGTGCCATCAGTGAGGGTAGAGGGACAGGGTCTTACGAGCAGTACTTC
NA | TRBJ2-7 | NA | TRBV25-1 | CASRPTGVRYYEQYF | TGTGCCAGCCGCCCCACGGGGGTCCGCTACTACGAGCAGTACTTC
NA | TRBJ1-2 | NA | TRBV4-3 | CASSQEVRVRYGYTF | TGCGCCAGCAGCCAAGAGGTACGGGTTCGGTATGGCTACACCTTC
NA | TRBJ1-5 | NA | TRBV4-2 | CASSQDFQEYNQPQHF | TGTGCCAGCAGCCAGGATTTTCAGGAGTACAATCAGCCCCAGCATTTT
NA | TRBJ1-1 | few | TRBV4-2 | CASSARENTEAFF | TGTGCCAGCAGCGCCCGGGAGAACACTGAAGCTTTCTTT
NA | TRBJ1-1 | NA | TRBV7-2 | CASSKSRADTEAFF | TGTGCCAGCTCCAAAAGCCGGGCGGACACTGAAGCTTTCTTT
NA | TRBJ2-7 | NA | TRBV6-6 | CASSWDPQGSGYEQYF | TGTGCCAGCAGTTGGGATCCACAGGGATCAGGCTACGAGCAGTACTTC
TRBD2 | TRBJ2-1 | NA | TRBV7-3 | CASSLFAGDINEQFF | TGTGCCAGCAGCTTATTTGCGGGGGATATCAATGAGCAGTTCTTC
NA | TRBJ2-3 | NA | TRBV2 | CAKQPLRWDTQYF | TGTGCGAAACAGCCCCTCCGATGGGATACGCAGTATTTT
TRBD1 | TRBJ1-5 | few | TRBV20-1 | CSVRTGAPGVQPQHF | TGCAGTGTGAGGACAGGGGCCCCTGGGGTCCAGCCCCAGCATTTT
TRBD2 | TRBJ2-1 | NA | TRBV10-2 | CASSDGLAGPNEQFF | TGCGCCAGCAGTGACGGGCTAGCGGGCCCAAATGAGCAGTTCTTC